The clone carrying this TCR beta chain showed up just a few times. Its antigen is as yet unknown. The sample originates from a study of T cells in Graves' hyperthyroidism and ophthalmopathy. Study context: At initial diagnosis, before any treatment had begun, peripheral blood was obtained.

TCR beta CDR3 regions were amplified from RNA. A first-round RT-PCR of the TCR CDR3 used the HTBI primer set. Each CDR3 protein gets one entry after TCRdb re-called the multiplex PCR reads with MiXCR. The sample shows 300,000 to 450,000 distinct CDR3 sequences, 15% to 18% of them seen only once. Newly diagnosed hyperthyroidism patients aged 18 to 65 years had disease lasting under 2 months. The study's findings and limits: From stable hyperthyroidism, ophthalmopathy was set apart by a 13 V-J model.

The TCR was taken from a woman aged 18-29 years with Graves' hyperthyroidism that later progressed to Graves' ophthalmopathy. Sequencing input: blood.

The CDR3: CASRPGTLSNQPQHF. For the CDR3, the DNA is TGTGCCAGCAGACCGGGGACGTTGAGCAATCAGCCCCAGCATTTT. The gene calls are TRBV27 and TRBJ1-5; perhaps TRBD1 as D (5 bases). This CDR3 has 15 residues. Germline CDR1 is MNHEY and CDR2 is SMNVEV (reference sequence). V lost 6 bases to trimming and J lost 1 base, with 13 bases between them.